This TCR beta chain is from a study of siplizumab effects on memory and regulatory T cells. General study findings and limits: Researchers did not confirm the suppressive function of proliferating Tregs from siplizumab cultures. Assignment to unstimulated subsets succeeded for only a minor fraction of the alloreactive clones. Sequences that were alloreactive and traceable to unstimulated CD4+ memory cells were significantly reduced by siplizumab. Mappable alloreactive CD4+ clones came from Treg cells about 65% of the time on average with siplizumab, against roughly 27% in controls.

Turning to this clone: The antigen is unknown.

Germline values: CDR1 MNHEY, CDR2 SMNVEV (reference sequence). Deletions cut 3 bases from V and 10 bases from J, with 19 bases between. The CDR3 has 16 amino acids. Sequencing used immunoSEQ multiplex PCR; TCRdb keeps in-frame clones, though not all of them. The sample has some 99,000 clones, about 91% seen once. The sequencing input was Tregs sorted from blood. V and J are TRBV27 and TRBJ1-6, with a tentative D call TRBD1 (5 bases). This receptor was taken from a human donor in good health. CDR3 sequence (DNA): TGTGCCAGCAGTTTCCGACAGAGGGCATATAGATCACCCCTCCACTTT. Translating gives CASSFRQRAYRSPLHF.